This T cell receptor (beta chain) originates from a study of spatial heterogeneity in lung cancer. The time point is: sample taken at primary tumor resection. The study sequenced unsorted whole RNA from tumor, nontumor lung or frozen PBMC. TCR cDNA molecules each had a unique molecular identifier. TCRdb reprocessed the 5' RACE reads with MiXCR, giving one entry per CDR3 protein. The sample records roughly 5,300 distinct CDR3 sequences, roughly 24% being singletons. Points from the study as a whole: Blood showed ubiquitous tumor TCRs more often at resection than at routine follow-up.

A word on this clonotype: Antigen specificity is unknown.

In germline, CDR1 is SNHLY, CDR2 FYNNEI. The length of the CDR3 is 13 residues. Trimming shortened V by 6 bases and J by 2 bases, and 11 bases separated the two germline ends. This chain uses TRBV2 with TRBJ2-7; tentatively, D is TRBD2 (5 bases). This sample comprised PBMCs, obtained at surgery. This receptor was obtained from a male donor with early-stage non-small cell lung cancer. For the CDR3, the DNA is TGTGCCAGCAGGGTGCGGGTTGCCTACGAGCAGTACTTC. It specifies CASRVRVAYEQYF. The complete variable domain, with remaining parts taken from reference TRBV2 and TRBJ2-7, reads EPEVTQTPSHQVTQMGQEVILRCVPISNHLYFYWYRQILGQKVEFLVSFYNNEISEKSEIFDDQFSVERPDGSNFTLKIRSTKLEDSAMYFCASRVRVAYEQYFGPGTRLTVT.